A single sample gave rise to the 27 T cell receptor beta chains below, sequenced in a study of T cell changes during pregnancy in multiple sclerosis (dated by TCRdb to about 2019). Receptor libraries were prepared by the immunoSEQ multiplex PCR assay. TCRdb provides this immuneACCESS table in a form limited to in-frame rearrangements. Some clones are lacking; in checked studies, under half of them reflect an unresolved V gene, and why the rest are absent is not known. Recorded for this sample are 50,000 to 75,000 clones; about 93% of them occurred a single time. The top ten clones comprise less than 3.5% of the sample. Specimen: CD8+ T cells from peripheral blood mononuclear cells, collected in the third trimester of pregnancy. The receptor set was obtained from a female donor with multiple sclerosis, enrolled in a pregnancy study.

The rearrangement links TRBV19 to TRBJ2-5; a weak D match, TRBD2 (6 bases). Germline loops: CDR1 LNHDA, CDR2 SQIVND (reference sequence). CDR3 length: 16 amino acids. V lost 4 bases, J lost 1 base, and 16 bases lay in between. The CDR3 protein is CASSTDGGASQETQYF. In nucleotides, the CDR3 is TGTGCCAGTAGTACCGACGGGGGAGCCAGCCAAGAGACCCAGTACTTC. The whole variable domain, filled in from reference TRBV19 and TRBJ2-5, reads DGGITQSPKYLFRKEGQNVTLSCEQNLNHDAMYWYRQDPGQGLRLIYYSQIVNDFQKGDIAEGYSVSREKKESFPLTVTSAQKNPTAFYLCASSTDGGASQETQYFGPGTRLLVL.

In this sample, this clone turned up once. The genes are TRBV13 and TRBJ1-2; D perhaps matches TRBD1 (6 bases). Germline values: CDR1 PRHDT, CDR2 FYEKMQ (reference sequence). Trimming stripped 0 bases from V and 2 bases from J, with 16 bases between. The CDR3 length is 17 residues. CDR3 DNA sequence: TGTGCCAGCAGCTTAGGTCGTCGGGGGGCGCTGAACTATGGCTACACCTTC. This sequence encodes CASSLGRRGALNYGYTF. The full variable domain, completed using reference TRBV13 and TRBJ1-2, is AAGVIQSPRHLIKEKRETATLKCYPIPRHDTVYWYQQGPGQDPQFLISFYEKMQSDKGSIPDRFSAQQFSDYHSELNMSSLELGDSALYFCASSLGRRGALNYGYTFGSGTRLTVV.

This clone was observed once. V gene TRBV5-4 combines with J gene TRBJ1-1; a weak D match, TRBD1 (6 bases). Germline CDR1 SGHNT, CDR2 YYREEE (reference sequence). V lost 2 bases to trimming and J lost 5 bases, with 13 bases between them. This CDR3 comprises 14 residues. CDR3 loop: CASSLLGGGTEAFF. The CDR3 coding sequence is TGTGCCAGCAGCTTATTAGGGGGGGGGACTGAAGCTTTCTTT.

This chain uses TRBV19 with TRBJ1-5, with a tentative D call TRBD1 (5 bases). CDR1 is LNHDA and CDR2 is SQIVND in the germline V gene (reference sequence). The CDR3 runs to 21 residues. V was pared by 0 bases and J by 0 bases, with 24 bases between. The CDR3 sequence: CASSIEISLGGYGYSNQPQHF. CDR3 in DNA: TGTGCCAGTAGTATAGAGATTTCCCTCGGGGGATATGGGTATAGCAATCAGCCCCAGCATTTT.

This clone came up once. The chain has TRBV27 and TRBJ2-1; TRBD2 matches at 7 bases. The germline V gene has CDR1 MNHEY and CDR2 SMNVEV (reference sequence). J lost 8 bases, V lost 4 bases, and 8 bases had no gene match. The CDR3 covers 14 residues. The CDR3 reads CASSSRGGKHEQFF. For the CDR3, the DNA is TGTGCCAGCAGTTCCCGCGGGGGAAAACATGAGCAGTTCTTC.

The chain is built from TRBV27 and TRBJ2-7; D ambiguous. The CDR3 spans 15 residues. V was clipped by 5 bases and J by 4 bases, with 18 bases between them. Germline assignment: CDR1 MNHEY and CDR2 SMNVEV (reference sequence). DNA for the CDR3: TGTGCCAGCAGTCTAACCCCCCACGCTCAATACGAGCAGTACTTC. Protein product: CASSLTPHAQYEQYF.

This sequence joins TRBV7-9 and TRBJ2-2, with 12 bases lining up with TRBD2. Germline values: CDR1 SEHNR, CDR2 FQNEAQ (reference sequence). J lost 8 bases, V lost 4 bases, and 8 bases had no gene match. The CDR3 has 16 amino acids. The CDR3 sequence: CASSSRLAGVEGELFF. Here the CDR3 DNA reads TGTGCCAGCAGCTCCCGACTAGCGGGAGTTGAGGGGGAGCTGTTTTTT.

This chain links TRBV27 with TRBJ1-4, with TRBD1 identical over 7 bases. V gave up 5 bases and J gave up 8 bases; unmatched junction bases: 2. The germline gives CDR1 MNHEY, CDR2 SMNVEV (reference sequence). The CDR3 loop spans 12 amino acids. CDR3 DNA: TGTGCCAGCAGTAACAGGGGAGAAAAACTGTTTTTT. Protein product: CASSNRGEKLFF.

The CDR3 loop reads CASSLPDSRLTGELFF. Here the CDR3 DNA reads TGTGCCAGTAGTCTTCCGGACAGCAGACTCACCGGGGAGCTGTTTTTT. The genes are TRBV19 and TRBJ2-2, with a possible D match to TRBD1 (6 bases). CDR1 and CDR2 (germline): LNHDA, SQIVND (reference sequence). This CDR3 region has 16 residues. V gave up 5 bases and J gave up 4 bases, with 17 bases separating them.

Here the CDR3 DNA reads TGTGCCAGTTTGGGAGGGCGGCGGAACACTGAAGCTTTCTTT. Protein product: CASLGGRRNTEAFF. The chain couples TRBV27 to TRBJ1-1; D call uncertain. V dropped 9 bases and J dropped 1 base, with 15 bases sitting between them. This CDR3 has 14 residues. Germline values: CDR1 MNHEY, CDR2 SMNVEV (reference sequence).

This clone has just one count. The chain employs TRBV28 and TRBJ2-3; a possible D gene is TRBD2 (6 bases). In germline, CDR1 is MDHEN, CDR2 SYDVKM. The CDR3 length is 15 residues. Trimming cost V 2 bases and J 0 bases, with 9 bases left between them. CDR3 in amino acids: CASSLREPSTDTQYF. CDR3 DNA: TGTGCCAGCAGTTTACGGGAGCCAAGCACAGATACGCAGTATTTT.

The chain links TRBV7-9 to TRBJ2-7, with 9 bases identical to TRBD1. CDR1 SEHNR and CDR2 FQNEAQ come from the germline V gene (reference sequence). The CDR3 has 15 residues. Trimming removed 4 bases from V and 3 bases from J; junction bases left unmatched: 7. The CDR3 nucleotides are TGTGCCAGCAGCTCCGGAGGGACAGGGTTCTACGAGCAGTACTTC. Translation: CASSSGGTGFYEQYF.

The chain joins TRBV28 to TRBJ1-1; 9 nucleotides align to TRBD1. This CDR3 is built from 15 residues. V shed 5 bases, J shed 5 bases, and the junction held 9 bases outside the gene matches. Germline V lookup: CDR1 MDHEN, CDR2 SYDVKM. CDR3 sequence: CASSPGTGLVTEAFF. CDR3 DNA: TGTGCCAGCAGTCCGGGGACAGGGTTGGTTACTGAAGCTTTCTTT.

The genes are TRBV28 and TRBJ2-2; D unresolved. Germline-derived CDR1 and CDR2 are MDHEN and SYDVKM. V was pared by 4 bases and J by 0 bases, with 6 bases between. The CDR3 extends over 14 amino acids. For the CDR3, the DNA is TGTGCCAGCAGTTCCCCCGCGAACACCGGGGAGCTGTTTTTT. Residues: CASSSPANTGELFF. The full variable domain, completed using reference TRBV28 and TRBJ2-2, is DVKVTQSSRYLVKRTGEKVFLECVQDMDHENMFWYRQDPGLGLRLIYFSYDVKMKEKGDIPEGYSVSREKKERFSLILESASTNQTSMYLCASSSPANTGELFFGEGSRLTVL.

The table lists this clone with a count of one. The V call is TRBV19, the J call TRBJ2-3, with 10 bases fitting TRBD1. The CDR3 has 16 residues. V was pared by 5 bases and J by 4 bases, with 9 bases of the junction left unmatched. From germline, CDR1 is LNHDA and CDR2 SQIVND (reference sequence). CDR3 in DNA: TGTGCCAGTAGTGGCTATTCCGGGACAGGGGCAGATACGCAGTATTTT. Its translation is CASSGYSGTGADTQYF.

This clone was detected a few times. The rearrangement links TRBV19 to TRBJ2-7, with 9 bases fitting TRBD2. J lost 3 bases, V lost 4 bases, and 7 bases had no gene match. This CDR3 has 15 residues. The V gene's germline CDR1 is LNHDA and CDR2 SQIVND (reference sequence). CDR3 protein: CASSSGRAEGYEQYF. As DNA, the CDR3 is TGTGCCAGTAGTAGCGGGAGGGCCGAGGGCTACGAGCAGTACTTC.

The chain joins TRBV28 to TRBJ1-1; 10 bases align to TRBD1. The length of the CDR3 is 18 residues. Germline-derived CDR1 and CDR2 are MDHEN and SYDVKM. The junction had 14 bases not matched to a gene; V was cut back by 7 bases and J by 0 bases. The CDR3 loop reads CASTRPGQGRNMNTEAFF. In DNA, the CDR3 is TGTGCCAGCACCCGACCGGGACAGGGGCGTAACATGAACACTGAAGCTTTCTTT.

CDR3 region: CASSPTGMESEAFF. The CDR3 DNA is TGTGCCAGTAGTCCGACAGGGATGGAGAGTGAAGCTTTCTTT. The chain combines TRBV19 with TRBJ1-1; 7 nucleotides agree with TRBD1. The V gene end was trimmed by 5 bases and the J gene end by 7 bases; junction bases not matched to a gene: 10. The CDR3 sequence is 14 residues long. Germline lookup yields CDR1 LNHDA and CDR2 SQIVND (reference sequence).

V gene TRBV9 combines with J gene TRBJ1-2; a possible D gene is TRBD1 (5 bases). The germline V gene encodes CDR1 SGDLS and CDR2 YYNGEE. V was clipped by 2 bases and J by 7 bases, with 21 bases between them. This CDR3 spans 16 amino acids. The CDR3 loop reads CASSVNSQPGRSGYTF. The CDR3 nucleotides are TGTGCCAGCAGCGTCAACTCCCAGCCAGGGCGGAGTGGCTACACCTTC.

The CDR3 reads CASSLMAGNQPQHF. In nucleotides, the CDR3 is TGTGCCAGCAGCTTGATGGCTGGCAATCAGCCCCAGCATTTT. The chain combines TRBV5-6 with TRBJ1-5; no definite D call. The V gene's germline CDR1 is SGHDT and CDR2 YYEEEE. V lost 1 base and J 2 bases, leaving 7 bases between the germline ends. The CDR3 loop spans 14 amino acids. Full variable domain (outside the CDR3, taken from reference TRBV5-6 and TRBJ1-5): DAGVTQSPTHLIKTRGQQVTLRCSPKSGHDTVSWYQQALGQGPQFIFQYYEEEERQRGNFPDRFSGHQFPNYSSELNVNALLLGDSALYLCASSLMAGNQPQHFGDGTRLSIL.

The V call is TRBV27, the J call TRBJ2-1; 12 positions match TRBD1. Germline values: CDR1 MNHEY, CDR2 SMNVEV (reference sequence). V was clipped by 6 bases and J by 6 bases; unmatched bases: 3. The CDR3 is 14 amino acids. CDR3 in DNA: TGTGCCAGCAGCTTGGGACAGGGGGCCAATGAGCAGTTCTTC. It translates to CASSLGQGANEQFF.

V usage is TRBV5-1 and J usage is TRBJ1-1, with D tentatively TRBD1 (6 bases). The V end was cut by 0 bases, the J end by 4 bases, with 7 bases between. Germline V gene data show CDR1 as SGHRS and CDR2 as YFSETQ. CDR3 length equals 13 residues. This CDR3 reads CASSLGDTTEAFF. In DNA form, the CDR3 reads TGCGCCAGCAGCTTGGGGGACACCACTGAAGCTTTCTTT.

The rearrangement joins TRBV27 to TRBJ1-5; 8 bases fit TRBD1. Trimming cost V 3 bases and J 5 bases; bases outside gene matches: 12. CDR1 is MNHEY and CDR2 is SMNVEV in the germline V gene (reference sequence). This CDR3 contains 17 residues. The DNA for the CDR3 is TGTGCCAGCAGTTTGACGCCAGGGGGCTCGGGGGATCAGCCCCAGCATTTT. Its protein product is CASSLTPGGSGDQPQHF.

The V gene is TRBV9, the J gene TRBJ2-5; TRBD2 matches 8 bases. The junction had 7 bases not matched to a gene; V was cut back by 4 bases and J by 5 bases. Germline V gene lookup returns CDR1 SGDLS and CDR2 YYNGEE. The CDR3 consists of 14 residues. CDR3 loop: CASSPGGGRETQYF. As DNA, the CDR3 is TGTGCCAGCAGCCCGGGCGGGGGGAGGGAGACCCAGTACTTC.

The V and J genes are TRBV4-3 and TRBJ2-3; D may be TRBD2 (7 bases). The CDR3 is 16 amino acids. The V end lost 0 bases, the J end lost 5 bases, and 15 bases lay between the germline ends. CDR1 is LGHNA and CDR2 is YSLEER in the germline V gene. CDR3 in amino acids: CASSQDVWGGGDTQYF. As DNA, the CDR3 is TGCGCCAGCAGCCAAGATGTTTGGGGGGGCGGAGATACGCAGTATTTT.

In nucleotides, the CDR3 is TGTGCCATCAGACCTACAGGGGAACCCAACTATGGCTACACCTTC. This translates into CAIRPTGEPNYGYTF. V gene TRBV10-3 combines with J gene TRBJ1-2, with TRBD1 matching 7 bases. Germline assignment: CDR1 ENHRY and CDR2 SYGVKD. V trimming: 6 bases; J trimming: 2 bases; junction bases outside the gene matches: 9. CDR3 length equals 15 residues.

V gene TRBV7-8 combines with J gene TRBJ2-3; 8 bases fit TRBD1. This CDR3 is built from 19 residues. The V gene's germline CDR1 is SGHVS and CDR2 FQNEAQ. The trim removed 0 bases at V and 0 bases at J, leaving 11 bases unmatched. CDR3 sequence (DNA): TGTGCCAGCAGCTTAGCCCGATTCTTGACAGGGGCTAGCACAGATACGCAGTATTTT. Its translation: CASSLARFLTGASTDTQYF.